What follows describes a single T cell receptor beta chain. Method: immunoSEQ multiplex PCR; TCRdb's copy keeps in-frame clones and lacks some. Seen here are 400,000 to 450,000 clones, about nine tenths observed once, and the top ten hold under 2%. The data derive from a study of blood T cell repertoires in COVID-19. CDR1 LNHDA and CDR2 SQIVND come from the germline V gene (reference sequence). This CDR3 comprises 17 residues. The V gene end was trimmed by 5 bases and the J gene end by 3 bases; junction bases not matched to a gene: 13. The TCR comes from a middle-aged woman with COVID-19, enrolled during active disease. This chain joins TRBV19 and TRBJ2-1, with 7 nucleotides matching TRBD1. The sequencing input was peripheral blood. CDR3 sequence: CASSPRQGSGGYNEQFF. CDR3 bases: TGTGCCAGTAGTCCCCGACAGGGCTCAGGGGGCTACAATGAGCAGTTCTTC.